This TCR beta chain stems from a study of response to subunit inactivated influenza vaccine. General study findings and limits: It was suggested by the authors that few new T cells are recruited by each seasonal influenza vaccination.

TCRdb called the RT-PCR reads again in MiXCR, with one record for every CDR3 protein. The sample shows almost 600,000 distinct CDR3 sequences, around 15% of them seen only once. About this clonotype: The antigen is undetermined.

Trimming removed 4 bases at V and 7 bases at J, with 14 bases between. Germline V gene sequence: CDR1 SGHTA, CDR2 FQGNSA. The CDR3 consists of 15 residues. The source material was PBMCs from blood, sampled approximately 12 days after vaccination. The chain recombines TRBV7-2 with TRBJ2-6; TRBD2 might be the D (5 bases). This TCR derives from a man aged 45-60 years who received an inactivated influenza vaccine. The CDR3 spells CASSSRARGANVLTF. The CDR3 coding sequence is TGTGCCAGCAGCTCACGCGCCCGGGGAGCCAACGTCCTGACTTTC.